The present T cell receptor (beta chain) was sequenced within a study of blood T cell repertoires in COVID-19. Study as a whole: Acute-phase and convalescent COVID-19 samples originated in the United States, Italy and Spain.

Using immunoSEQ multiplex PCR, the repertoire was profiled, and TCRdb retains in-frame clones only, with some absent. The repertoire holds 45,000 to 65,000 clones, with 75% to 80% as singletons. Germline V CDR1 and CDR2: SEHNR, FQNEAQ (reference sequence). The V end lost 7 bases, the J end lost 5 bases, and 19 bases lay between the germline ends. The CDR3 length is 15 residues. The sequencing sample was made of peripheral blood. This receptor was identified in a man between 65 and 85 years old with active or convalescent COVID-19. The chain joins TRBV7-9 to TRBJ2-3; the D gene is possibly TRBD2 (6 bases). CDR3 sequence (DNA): TGTGCCAGCACCCCCAAAGCGGGTTCGGGAGATACGCAGTATTTT. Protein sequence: CASTPKAGSGDTQYF.